Below, 9 T cell receptor beta chains from the same sample are listed, as sequenced in a study of spatial heterogeneity in lung cancer. Specified time point: sample taken at primary tumor resection. One entry per CDR3 protein, called by TCRdb with MiXCR from the 5' RACE reads. The data show roughly 800 distinct CDR3 sequences, with under 30% seen just once and approximately 20% held by the top ten. Material: normal lung tissue next to the tumor, obtained at surgery. These TCRs come from a male donor with early-stage non-small cell lung cancer.

By share, this clonotype counts as medium-sized (0.01 to 0.1%). This beta chain is off target for a library built for alpha chains, so its abundance means little. The V gene is TRBV7-2, the J gene TRBJ2-5; 7 positions agree with TRBD2. Germline V lookup: CDR1 SGHTA, CDR2 FQGNSA. The CDR3 length is 17 residues. Trimming removed 1 base from V and 3 bases from J; junction bases left unmatched: 11. The CDR3 bases are TGTGCCAGCAGCTTAGTGGGAGGGTGGGGTGGAGAAGAGACCCAGTACTTC. Translating it yields CASSLVGGWGGEETQYF.

Judged by abundance, this clonotype is large (0.1 to 1%). This beta chain lies outside the target of a library built for alpha chains; its clone size means little. The chain employs TRBV7-2 and TRBJ2-3, with D possibly being TRBD2 (6 bases). V lost 5 bases and J lost 0, with 15 bases in between. This CDR3 has 16 residues. Germline V gene data show CDR1 as SGHTA and CDR2 as FQGNSA. The CDR3 sequence is CASSRSFAGSTDTQYF. The CDR3 coding sequence is TGTGCCAGCAGCCGTTCATTTGCGGGGAGCACAGATACGCAGTATTTT.

By frequency in the sample, this clonotype is large (0.1 to 1%). Since it is a stray read in a library aimed at alpha chains, this beta chain has a size that is not meaningful. This chain joins TRBV5-1 and TRBJ1-2; D not resolved. V lost 0 bases and J 4 bases, leaving 16 bases between the germline ends. This CDR3 contains 16 residues. CDR1 and CDR2 from the germline V gene are SGHRS and YFSETQ. Written as DNA, the CDR3 is TGCGCCAGCAGCTTGGTCAGGATGGAATCGGGCTATGGCTACACCTTC. This gives the protein CASSLVRMESGYGYTF.

This clonotype is large in the sample. For a library built for alpha chains, this beta chain is a stray read; little rests on its size. The rearrangement joins TRBV28 to TRBJ1-5; no clear D gene. Germline lookup yields CDR1 MDHEN and CDR2 SYDVKM. The CDR3 extends over 11 amino acids. The V and J ends lost 7 bases and 4 bases respectively, with 5 bases between them. The CDR3 DNA is TGTGCCAGCATGGCGAATCAGCCCCAGCATTTT. Translated: CASMANQPQHF.

By sample fraction, this clonotype is large. This beta chain slipped into a library made for alpha chains as a stray read, so its size is not meaningful. The chain recombines TRBV20-1 with TRBJ1-5; 9 nucleotides agree with TRBD1. The V gene end was trimmed by 1 base and the J gene end by 3 bases; junction bases not matched to a gene: 10. The CDR3 length is 17 residues. Per the germline V gene, CDR1 is DFQATT and CDR2 is SNEGSKA (reference sequence). The CDR3 DNA follows: TGCAGTGCTAGAGTTCCCTCCGGGACAGGGACCAATCAGCCCCAGCATTTT. Its protein product is CSARVPSGTGTNQPQHF.

To note about this clonotype: This beta chain is off target for a library built for alpha chains, so its abundance means little. V and J are TRBV27 and TRBJ1-1; TRBD1 aligns across 8 bases. Germline loops: CDR1 MNHEY, CDR2 SMNVEV (reference sequence). After removal of 1 base from V and 1 base from J, the junction contained 8 bases not matched to a gene. CDR3 size: 17 residues. CDR3 amino acids: CASSLLGTGRANTEAFF. The CDR3 nucleotides read TGTGCCAGCAGTTTATTGGGGACAGGAAGGGCGAACACTGAAGCTTTCTTT.

Only a few counts were recorded for this clonotype. This beta chain is a stray sequence in a library constructed for alpha chains; its clone size is not meaningful. The V call is TRBV20-1, the J call TRBJ2-6; TRBD2 matches at 7 bases. Germline values: CDR1 DFQATT, CDR2 SNEGSKA (reference sequence). The CDR3 is 17 residues long. V was pared by 5 bases and J by 0 bases, with 10 bases of the junction left unmatched. This CDR3 reads CSAPSGTYRSGANVLTF. The DNA for the CDR3 is TGCAGTGCTCCAAGCGGGACTTACCGCTCTGGGGCCAACGTCCTGACTTTC.

This clonotype is labeled as large (0.1 to 1%). The library was designed around alpha chains, so this beta chain is a stray read whose abundance carries little weight. The chain couples TRBV19 to TRBJ1-5; TRBD1 matches 7 bases. Germline V lookup: CDR1 LNHDA, CDR2 SQIVND (reference sequence). This CDR3 spans 13 amino acids. V lost 4 bases, J lost 5 bases, and 2 bases stayed unmatched. The CDR3 nucleotides read TGTGCCAGTAGTAGGGACAGAGATCAGCCCCAGCATTTT. As protein: CASSRDRDQPQHF.

This clonotype rates as medium-sized. This beta chain represents an off-target read in a library built for alpha chains; its size is of limited meaning. V gene TRBV7-3 combines with J gene TRBJ2-1, with 13 nucleotides matching TRBD2. The CDR3 covers 18 residues. The V gene's germline CDR1 is SGHTA and CDR2 FQGTGA. J was trimmed by 5 bases and V by 5 bases; bases with no gene match: 12. CDR3 region: CASSITTAGTSGNNEQFF. For the CDR3, the DNA is TGTGCCAGCAGCATTACCACGGCCGGGACTAGCGGGAACAATGAGCAGTTCTTC.